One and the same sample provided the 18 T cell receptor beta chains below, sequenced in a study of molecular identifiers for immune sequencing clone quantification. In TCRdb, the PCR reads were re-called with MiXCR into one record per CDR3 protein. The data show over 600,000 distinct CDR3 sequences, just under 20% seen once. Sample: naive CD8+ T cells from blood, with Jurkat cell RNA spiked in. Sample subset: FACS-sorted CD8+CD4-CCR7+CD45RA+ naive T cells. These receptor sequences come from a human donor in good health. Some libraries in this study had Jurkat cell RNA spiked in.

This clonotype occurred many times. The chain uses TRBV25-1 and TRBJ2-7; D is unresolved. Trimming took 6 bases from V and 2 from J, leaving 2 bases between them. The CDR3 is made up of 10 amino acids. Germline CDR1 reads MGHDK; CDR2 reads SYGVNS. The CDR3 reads CASRTYEQYF. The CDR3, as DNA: TGTGCCAGCAGGACCTACGAGCAGTACTTC.

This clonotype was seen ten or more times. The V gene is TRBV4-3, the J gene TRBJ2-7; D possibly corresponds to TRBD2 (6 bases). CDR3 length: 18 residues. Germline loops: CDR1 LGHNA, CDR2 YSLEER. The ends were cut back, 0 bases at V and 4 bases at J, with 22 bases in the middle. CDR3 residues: CASSQDASRPGLAYEQYF. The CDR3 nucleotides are TGCGCCAGCAGCCAAGACGCCAGTCGACCGGGACTTGCATACGAGCAGTACTTC.

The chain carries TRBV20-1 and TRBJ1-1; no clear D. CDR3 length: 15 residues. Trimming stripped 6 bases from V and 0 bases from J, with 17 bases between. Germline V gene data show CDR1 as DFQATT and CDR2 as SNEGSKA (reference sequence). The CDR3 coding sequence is TGCAGTGCCAAGATAGGGTACGCCTTGAACACTGAAGCTTTCTTT. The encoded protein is CSAKIGYALNTEAFF.

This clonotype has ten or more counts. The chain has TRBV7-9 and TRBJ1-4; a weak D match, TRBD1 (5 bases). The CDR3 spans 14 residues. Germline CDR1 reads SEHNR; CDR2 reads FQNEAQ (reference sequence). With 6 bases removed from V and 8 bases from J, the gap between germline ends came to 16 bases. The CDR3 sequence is CASRPDNLGEKLFF. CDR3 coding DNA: TGTGCCAGCAGGCCGGACAATTTGGGGGAAAAACTGTTTTTT.

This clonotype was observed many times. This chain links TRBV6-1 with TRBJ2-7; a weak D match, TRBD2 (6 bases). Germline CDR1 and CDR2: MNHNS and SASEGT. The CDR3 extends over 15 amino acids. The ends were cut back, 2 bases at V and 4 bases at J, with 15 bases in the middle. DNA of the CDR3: TGTGCCAGCAGTGAATTCCGGGAGATGGGTTACGAGCAGTACTTC. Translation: CASSEFREMGYEQYF.

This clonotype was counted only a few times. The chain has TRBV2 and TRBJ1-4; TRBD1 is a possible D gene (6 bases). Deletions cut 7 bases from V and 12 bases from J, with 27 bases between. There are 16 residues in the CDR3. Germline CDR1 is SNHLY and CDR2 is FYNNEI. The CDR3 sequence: CASTPERGAITGELFF. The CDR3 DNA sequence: TGTGCCAGCACCCCCGAGCGGGGGGCCATCACGGGGGAACTGTTTTTT. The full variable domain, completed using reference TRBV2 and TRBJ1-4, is EPEVTQTPSHQVTQMGQEVILRCVPISNHLYFYWYRQILGQKVEFLVSFYNNEISEKSEIFDDQFSVERPDGSNFTLKIRSTKLEDSAMYFCASTPERGAITGELFFGSGTQLSVL.

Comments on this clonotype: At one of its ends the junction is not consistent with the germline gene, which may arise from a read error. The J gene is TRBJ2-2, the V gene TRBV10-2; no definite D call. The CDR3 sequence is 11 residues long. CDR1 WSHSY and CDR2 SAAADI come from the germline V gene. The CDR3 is CASRDSPEQFF. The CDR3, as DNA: TGCGCCAGCAGGGATAGTCCGGAGCAGTTTTTT.

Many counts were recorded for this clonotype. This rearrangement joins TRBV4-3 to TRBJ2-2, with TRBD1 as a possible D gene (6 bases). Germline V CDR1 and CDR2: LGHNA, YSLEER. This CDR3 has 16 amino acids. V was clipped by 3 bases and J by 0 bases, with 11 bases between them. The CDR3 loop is CASSHPGQSNTGELFF. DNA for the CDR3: TGCGCCAGCAGCCATCCGGGACAATCGAACACCGGGGAGCTGTTTTTT.

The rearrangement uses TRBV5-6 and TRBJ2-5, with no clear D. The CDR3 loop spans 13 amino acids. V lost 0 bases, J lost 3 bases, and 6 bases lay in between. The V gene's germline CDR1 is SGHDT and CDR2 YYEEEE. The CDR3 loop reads CASSLADEETQYF. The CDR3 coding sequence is TGTGCCAGCAGCTTGGCGGACGAAGAGACCCAGTACTTC.

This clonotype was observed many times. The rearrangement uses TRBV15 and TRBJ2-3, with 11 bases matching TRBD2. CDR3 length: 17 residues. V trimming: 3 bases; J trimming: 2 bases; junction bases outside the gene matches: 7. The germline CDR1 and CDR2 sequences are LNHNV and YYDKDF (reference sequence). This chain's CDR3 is CATSRRTSGRSTDTQYF. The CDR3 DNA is TGTGCCACCAGCAGGAGGACTAGCGGGCGATCCACAGATACGCAGTATTTT. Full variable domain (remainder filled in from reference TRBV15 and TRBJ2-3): DAMVIQNPRYQVTQFGKPVTLSCSQTLNHNVMYWYQQKSSQAPKLLFHYYDKDFNNEADTPDNFQSRRPNTSFCFLDIRSPGLGDTAMYLCATSRRTSGRSTDTQYFGPGTRLTVL.

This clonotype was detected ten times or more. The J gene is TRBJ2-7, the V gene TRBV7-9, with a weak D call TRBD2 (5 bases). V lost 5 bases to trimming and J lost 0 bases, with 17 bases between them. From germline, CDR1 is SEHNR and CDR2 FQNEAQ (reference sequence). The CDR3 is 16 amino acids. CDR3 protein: CASSPRAGTSSYEQYF. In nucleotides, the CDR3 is TGTGCCAGCAGCCCGAGGGCAGGCACGAGCTCCTACGAGCAGTACTTC. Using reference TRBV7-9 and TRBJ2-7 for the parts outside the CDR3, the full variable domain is DTGVSQNPRHKITKRGQNVTFRCDPISEHNRLYWYRQTLGQGPEFLTYFQNEAQLEKSRLLSDRFSAERPKGSFSTLEIQRTEQGDSAMYLCASSPRAGTSSYEQYFGPGTRLTVT.

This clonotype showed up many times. CDR3 bases: TGTGCCAGCAGCTTTGCGACTAGCGGGGAGAGGGAGACCCAGTACTTC. It encodes CASSFATSGERETQYF. The chain couples TRBV7-9 to TRBJ2-5, with 11 bases aligning to TRBD2. The CDR3 has 16 residues. Germline V lookup: CDR1 SEHNR, CDR2 FQNEAQ (reference sequence). V lost 3 bases to trimming and J lost 5 bases; unmatched junction nucleotides: 8. Using reference TRBV7-9 and TRBJ2-5 for the parts outside the CDR3, the full variable domain is DTGVSQNPRHKITKRGQNVTFRCDPISEHNRLYWYRQTLGQGPEFLTYFQNEAQLEKSRLLSDRFSAERPKGSFSTLEIQRTEQGDSAMYLCASSFATSGERETQYFGPGTRLLVL.

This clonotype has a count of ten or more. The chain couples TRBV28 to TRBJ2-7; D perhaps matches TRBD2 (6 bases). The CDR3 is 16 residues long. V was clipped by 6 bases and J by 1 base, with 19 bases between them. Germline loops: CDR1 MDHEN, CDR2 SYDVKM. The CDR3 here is CASSNIPSDPSYEQYF. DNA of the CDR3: TGTGCCAGCAGCAATATACCTAGCGACCCGTCCTACGAGCAGTACTTC.

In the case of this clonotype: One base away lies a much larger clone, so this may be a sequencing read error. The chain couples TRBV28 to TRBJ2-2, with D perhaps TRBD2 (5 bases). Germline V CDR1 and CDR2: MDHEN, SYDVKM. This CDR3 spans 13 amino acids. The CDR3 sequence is CASKKGSAGEPFF. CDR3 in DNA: TGTGCCAGCAAGAAGGGATCCGCCGGGGAGCCGTTTTTT.

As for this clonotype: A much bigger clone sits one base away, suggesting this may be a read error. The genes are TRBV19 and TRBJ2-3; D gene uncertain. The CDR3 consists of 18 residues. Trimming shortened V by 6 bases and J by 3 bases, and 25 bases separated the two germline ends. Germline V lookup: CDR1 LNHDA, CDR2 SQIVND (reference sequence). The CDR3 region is CASRMKPRQGSWTDTQYF. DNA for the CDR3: TGTGCCAGTAGAATGAAACCAAGACAAGGCAGCTGGACAGATACGCAGTATTTT.

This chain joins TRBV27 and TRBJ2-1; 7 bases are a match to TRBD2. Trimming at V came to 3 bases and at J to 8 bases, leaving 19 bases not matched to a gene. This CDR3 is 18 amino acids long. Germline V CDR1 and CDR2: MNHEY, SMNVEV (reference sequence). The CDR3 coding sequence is TGTGCCAGCAGTTTGAGAGGGGTGGGCGGGAGCGGATTGTATGAGCAGTTCTTC. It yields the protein CASSLRGVGGSGLYEQFF.

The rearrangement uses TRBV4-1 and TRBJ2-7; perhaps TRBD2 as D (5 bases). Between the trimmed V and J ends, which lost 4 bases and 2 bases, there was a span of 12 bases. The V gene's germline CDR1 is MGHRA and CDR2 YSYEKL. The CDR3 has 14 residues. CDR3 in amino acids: CASSPGIGAYEQYF. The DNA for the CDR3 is TGCGCCAGCAGCCCGGGAATAGGCGCCTACGAGCAGTACTTC.

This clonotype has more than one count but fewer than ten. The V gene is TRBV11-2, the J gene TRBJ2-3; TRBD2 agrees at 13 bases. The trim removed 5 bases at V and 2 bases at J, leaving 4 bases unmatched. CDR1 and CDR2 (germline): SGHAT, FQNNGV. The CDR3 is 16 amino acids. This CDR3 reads CASSITSGGVTDTQYF. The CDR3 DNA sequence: TGTGCCAGCAGCATAACTAGCGGGGGGGTCACAGATACGCAGTATTTT.